A selection of T cell receptor beta chains follows, all from one sample in a study of T-cell reconstitution after alpha-beta-depleted transplantation in children. TCRdb reprocessed the PCR reads with MiXCR, giving one entry per CDR3 protein. Of hundreds of thousands of distinct CDR3 sequences listed, 10% to 15% are singletons. This sample comprised PBMCs, mostly from graft donor cells, obtained 360 days after TCRalphabeta/CD19-depleted stem cell transplant. The receptors were sampled from a male patient between 10 and 17 years old who had a stem cell transplant for acute myeloid leukemia, so the T cells may come from the graft donor. Both conserved end residues are part of each CDR3. A D gene is named only where the DNA matches it firmly. Clone size is shown for a subset of rows, as once, few, many or a class of expanded clone.

j_call | d_call | clone_size | v_call | cdr3_aa | cdr3_nt
TRBJ1-3 | . | many | TRBV7-9 | CASSLGGRISGNTIYF | TGTGCCAGCAGCTTAGGCGGCAGGATCTCTGGAAACACCATATATTTT
TRBJ2-1 | TRBD2 | once | TRBV12-3/TRBV12-4 | CASSLGREGHSYNEQFF | TGTGCCAGCAGTTTAGGGCGGGAGGGCCACTCCTACAATGAGCAGTTCTTC
TRBJ2-3 | . | . | TRBV20-1 | CSASRDLTSTDTQYF | TGCAGTGCTAGTCGGGACTTAACTAGCACAGATACGCAGTATTTT
TRBJ2-4 | TRBD1 | many | TRBV10-3 | CAISPGTERYIQYF | TGTGCCATCAGCCCCGGGACAGAGCGTTACATTCAGTACTTC
TRBJ1-2 | . | few | TRBV20-1 | CSALYREVHYTF | TGCAGTGCTCTCTACAGGGAGGTTCACTACACCTTC
TRBJ2-2 | . | . | TRBV7-8 | CASSRVGDTGELFF | TGTGCCAGCAGCCGGGTGGGCGATACCGGGGAGCTGTTTTTT
TRBJ2-7 | . | . | TRBV6-2/TRBV6-3 | CASSNPGRGAYEQYF | TGTGCCAGCAGTAATCCGGGCCGCGGGGCCTACGAGCAGTACTTC
TRBJ1-1 | TRBD1 | many | TRBV29-1 | CSVAAGTAGEAFF | TGCAGCGTTGCCGCAGGGACAGCGGGTGAAGCTTTCTTT
TRBJ1-6 | TRBD1 | . | TRBV25-1 | CASSEYGGTGDSPLHF | TGTGCCAGCAGTGAATATGGAGGGACAGGGGATTCACCCCTCCACTTT
TRBJ2-7 | TRBD1 | few | TRBV7-2 | CASSSWDRGREQYF | TGTGCCAGCAGCTCCTGGGACAGGGGGAGGGAGCAGTACTTC
TRBJ2-3 | . | many | TRBV28 | CASSFEGFTDTQYF | TGTGCCAGCAGTTTTGAGGGGTTCACAGATACGCAGTATTTT
TRBJ2-2 | . | . | TRBV7-9 | CASRHPGEKTGELFF | TGTGCCAGCAGGCACCCCGGGGAGAAGACCGGGGAGCTGTTTTTT
TRBJ2-5 | . | . | TRBV30 | CASALVYQETQYF | TGTGCCTCAGCCCTCGTGTACCAAGAGACCCAGTACTTC
TRBJ2-7 | TRBD2 | . | TRBV7-2 | CASSLGAGGVLYEQYF | TGTGCCAGCAGCTTAGGAGCGGGAGGCGTTCTCTACGAGCAGTACTTC
TRBJ2-7 | . | . | TRBV27 | CASSLRVYGSEQYF | TGTGCCAGCAGTTTAAGAGTTTACGGTAGCGAGCAGTACTTC
TRBJ2-5 | TRBD2 | many | TRBV29-1 | CSVLAGTQETQYF | TGCAGCGTTCTAGCGGGGACCCAAGAGACCCAGTACTTC
TRBJ2-3 | . | few | TRBV29-1 | CSVSWPGFTDTQYF | TGCAGCGTTTCGTGGCCAGGGTTCACAGATACGCAGTATTTT
TRBJ2-4 | TRBD2 | many | TRBV27 | CASSTTSGIIQYF | TGTGCCAGCTCGACGACTAGCGGGATCATTCAGTACTTC
TRBJ2-7 | TRBD1 | . | TRBV15 | CATSRGRDRGSYEQYF | TGTGCCACCAGCAGAGGGCGCGACAGGGGGTCCTACGAGCAGTACTTC
TRBJ2-2 | . | . | TRBV5-1 | CASSLAWGYTGELFF | TGCGCCAGCAGCTTGGCCTGGGGTTACACCGGGGAGCTGTTTTTT
TRBJ2-5 | . | few | TRBV4-3 | CASSQDKGRQETQYF | TGCGCCAGCAGCCAAGATAAGGGGAGACAAGAGACCCAGTACTTC
TRBJ2-1 | . | few | TRBV27 | CASSFETSHNEQFF | TGTGCCAGCAGTTTTGAGACCTCGCACAATGAGCAGTTCTTC
TRBJ2-1 | . | . | TRBV23-1 | CASSQSKGLGEQFF | TGCGCCAGCAGTCAATCGAAAGGTCTCGGGGAGCAGTTCTTC
TRBJ2-5 | . | . | TRBV14 | CASSPRLVEETQYF | TGTGCCAGCAGCCCCCGACTGGTGGAGGAGACCCAGTACTTC
TRBJ2-1 | TRBD2 | few | TRBV7-3 | CASSPIPGLANNNEQFF | TGTGCCAGCAGCCCCATCCCGGGACTAGCGAATAACAATGAGCAGTTCTTC
TRBJ2-7 | . | . | TRBV5-1 | CASSLVLAGSNEQYF | TGCGCCAGCAGCTTGGTTCTAGCCGGGTCCAACGAGCAGTACTTC
TRBJ2-2 | . | few | TRBV27 | CASSPGMGTGELFF | TGTGCCAGCAGTCCGGGGATGGGCACCGGGGAGCTGTTTTTT
TRBJ2-2 | . | many | TRBV20-1 | CSAWVNTGELFF | TGCAGTGCTTGGGTAAACACCGGGGAGCTGTTTTTT
TRBJ2-6 | . | many | TRBV7-6 | CASSLARPSSSGANVLTF | TGTGCCAGCAGCTTAGCAAGGCCCTCTAGCTCTGGGGCCAACGTCCTGACTTTC